What follows is one T cell receptor (beta chain) and its context. This specimen comes from a study of blood T cell repertoires in COVID-19. For the study at large: Samples of COVID-19 (acute and convalescent) were obtained from the United States, Italy and Spain. Sources were T cells, B-cell-depleted T cells, or PBMCs; the material itself was cDNA or gDNA.

Under the authors' procedure: Amplification of reference gene primers provided the estimated nucleated cell counts. TCRdb's copy holds only in-frame clones and misses some; the assay was immunoSEQ multiplex PCR. V and J calls and clone size follow that table, whereas D and trimming were derived from the DNA. The data contain about 150,000 clones, almost 80% of them seen just once; the ten biggest clones take up roughly 8.6%. This CDR3 is built from 17 residues. CDR1 and CDR2 (germline): SGHVS, FQNEAQ. Trimming took 0 bases from V and 3 from J, leaving 18 bases between them. The gene calls are TRBV7-8 and TRBJ2-7; a possible D gene is TRBD2 (7 bases). Sequencing input: peripheral blood. The receptor's source is a man aged 50 to 59 with active or convalescent COVID-19. The CDR3 spells CASSLAAGAGMLYEQYF. The CDR3 DNA sequence: TGTGCCAGCAGCTTAGCTGCGGGGGCAGGGATGCTCTACGAGCAGTACTTC. Together with reference TRBV7-8 and TRBJ2-7, the CDR3 gives the full variable domain: GAGVSQSPRYKVAKRGQDVALRCDPISGHVSLFWYQQALGQGPEFLTYFQNEAQLDKSGLPSDRFFAERPEGSVSTLKIQRTQQEDSAVYLCASSLAAGAGMLYEQYFGPGTRLTVT.